The 21 T cell receptor beta chains given below trace back to one sample, sequenced in a study of blood T cell repertoires in COVID-19. The protocol was immunoSEQ multiplex PCR, while the TCRdb copy is restricted to in-frame clones and leaves out a portion. The repertoire holds around 50,000 clones, with more than 75% as singletons. The sequencing sample was made of peripheral blood. The receptor source for this set is a woman of 80 years or more with acute or convalescent COVID-19.

CDR3 loop: CASSLRGAMNTEAFF. In nucleotides, the CDR3 is TGTGCCAGTAGTCTCAGGGGGGCAATGAACACTGAAGCTTTCTTT. The gene calls are TRBV19 and TRBJ1-1, with TRBD1 identical over 7 bases. The J segment lost 0 bases and the V segment lost 5 bases, leaving 6 bases of the junction unmatched. The CDR3 consists of 15 residues. Germline V CDR1 and CDR2: LNHDA, SQIVND (reference sequence).

This clone appeared a few times. The gene calls are TRBV2 and TRBJ1-5; 8 nucleotides line up with TRBD1. The junction had 14 bases not matched to a gene; V was cut back by 6 bases and J by 7 bases. The germline CDR1 and CDR2 sequences are SNHLY and FYNNEI. This CDR3 spans 16 amino acids. CDR3 in amino acids: CASSLTRTGLEQPQHF. CDR3 DNA sequence: TGTGCCAGCAGCCTTACCAGGACAGGGTTAGAGCAGCCCCAGCATTTT.

This clone has only a few counts. DNA of the CDR3: TGTGCCAGCTCCCGGGGACTAGCCGACAATGAGCAGTTCTTC. Translating it yields CASSRGLADNEQFF. The J gene is TRBJ2-1, the V gene TRBV2; TRBD2 matches at 9 bases. The CDR3 covers 14 residues. Germline trimming cut 8 bases from V and 5 bases from J; bases unmatched to any gene: 7. Germline-derived CDR1 and CDR2 are SNHLY and FYNNEI.

This clone was seen once. The genes are TRBV10-2 and TRBJ2-3, with 10 bases identical to TRBD2. Losses at the gene ends were 2 bases for V and 3 bases for J; bases not matched to a gene: 11. The germline gives CDR1 WSHSY, CDR2 SAAADI. CDR3 length: 18 residues. The CDR3 nucleotides read TGCGCCAGCAGTGAGAATTTCGCTAGCGGGAGAAGTACAGATACGCAGTATTTT. Translating it yields CASSENFASGRSTDTQYF.

This clone was counted between two and nine times. DNA for the CDR3: TGTGCCAGCAGCCCGGGACAGGGCGGTTCACCCCTCCACTTT. This gives the protein CASSPGQGGSPLHF. The gene calls are TRBV2 and TRBJ1-6; 9 positions agree with TRBD1. Germline CDR1 is SNHLY and CDR2 is FYNNEI. There are 14 residues in the CDR3. The V segment lost 6 bases and the J segment 9 bases; nucleotides outside the gene matches: 6.

The DNA for the CDR3 is TGTGCCACCTCCGGACAGGGGTTTACTGAAGCTTTCTTT. Protein sequence: CATSGQGFTEAFF. The chain carries TRBV24-1 and TRBJ1-1, with 9 bases that match TRBD1. J was trimmed by 5 bases and V by 9 bases; bases with no gene match: 6. The CDR3 has 13 amino acids. Germline V lookup: CDR1 KGHDR, CDR2 SFDVKD.

This clone was observed a few times. V and J are TRBV12-3 or TRBV12-4 and TRBJ1-1, with 9 positions matching TRBD1. V shed 8 bases, J shed 7 bases, and the junction held 5 bases outside the gene matches. This CDR3 has 12 residues. CDR3 DNA sequence: TGTGCCAGCGAGGGACAGGGTCATGAAGCTTTCTTT. Translated, it gives CASEGQGHEAFF.

This clone has a handful of counts. The chain combines TRBV12-5 with TRBJ1-6; 9 bases align to TRBD1. V lost 2 bases to trimming and J lost 9 bases; unmatched junction nucleotides: 5. The germline CDR1 and CDR2 sequences are LGHNT and FRNRAP. This CDR3 is built from 15 residues. The CDR3 coding sequence is TGTGCTAGTGGTTTGAGGACAGGGGTAGCTTCACCCCTCCACTTT. It codes for CASGLRTGVASPLHF.

DNA for the CDR3: TGTGCCATCACGGACAGCCACGAGCAGTACTTC. This gives the protein CAITDSHEQYF. The chain combines TRBV10-3 with TRBJ2-7, with D maybe TRBD1 (6 bases). This CDR3 has 11 residues. The V gene's germline CDR1 is ENHRY and CDR2 SYGVKD. The V end was cut by 7 bases, the J end by 5 bases, with 9 bases between.

The genes are TRBV15 and TRBJ1-2; D is unclear. CDR3 size: 15 residues. Trimming removed 1 base from V and 4 bases from J, with 13 bases in between. Germline V CDR1 and CDR2: LNHNV, YYDKDF (reference sequence). CDR3 sequence: CATSRVGDLGYGYTF. The CDR3 coding sequence is TGTGCCACCAGCAGAGTCGGGGATCTCGGCTATGGCTACACCTTC.

A single count supports this clone. The chain joins TRBV19 to TRBJ1-5, with D perhaps TRBD1 (5 bases). Germline loops: CDR1 LNHDA, CDR2 SQIVND (reference sequence). The germline V and J ends were trimmed by 6 bases and 7 bases, with 25 bases remaining between them. The CDR3 spans 17 residues. DNA of the CDR3: TGTGCCAGTAGCGTCGGGGGGGGGTGGAAAGGTGGGCAGCCCCAGCATTTT. Its translation is CASSVGGGWKGGQPQHF.

V gene TRBV18 combines with J gene TRBJ2-1; possible D gene TRBD1, 6 bases. Trimming removed 0 bases from V and 2 bases from J, with 11 bases in between. Germline V gives CDR1 KGHSH, CDR2 LQKENI. This CDR3 has 16 amino acids. The CDR3 is CASSPPVGTTYNEQFF. In nucleotides, the CDR3 is TGTGCCAGCTCACCACCCGTGGGGACAACCTACAATGAGCAGTTCTTC.

The rearrangement uses TRBV2 and TRBJ2-7; D possibly corresponds to TRBD2 (6 bases). V was clipped by 0 bases and J by 2 bases, with 11 bases between them. CDR3 length: 15 residues. Germline values: CDR1 SNHLY, CDR2 FYNNEI. This CDR3 reads CASSEAGTATYEQYF. CDR3 coding DNA: TGTGCCAGCAGTGAAGCAGGGACTGCGACCTACGAGCAGTACTTC.

The chain carries TRBV7-8 and TRBJ1-3; unclear D gene. CDR3 size: 15 residues. Germline values: CDR1 SGHVS, CDR2 FQNEAQ. Trimming removed 5 bases from V and 0 bases from J, with 11 bases in between. The CDR3 region is CASSPRNPSGNTIYF. The CDR3 DNA is TGTGCCAGCAGCCCGAGGAACCCCTCTGGAAACACCATATATTTT.

V and J are TRBV19 and TRBJ1-2; tentatively, D is TRBD1 (5 bases). Looked up from germline, CDR1 is LNHDA and CDR2 is SQIVND (reference sequence). The CDR3 is made up of 13 amino acids. The V gene lost 8 bases and the J gene lost 6 bases, with 16 bases spanning the gap. The CDR3 region is CASREQVSDGYTF. CDR3 nucleotides: TGTGCCAGTCGTGAACAGGTCTCGGATGGCTACACCTTC.

V and J are TRBV5-4 and TRBJ2-3; TRBD2 aligns across 10 bases. The CDR3 is 17 residues long. CDR1 is SGHNT and CDR2 is YYREEE in the germline V gene (reference sequence). The J segment lost 6 bases and the V segment lost 4 bases, leaving 14 bases of the junction unmatched. The CDR3 sequence is CASSPGGAGGPGDTQYF. The DNA for the CDR3 is TGTGCCAGCAGCCCGGGAGGAGCGGGAGGGCCGGGGGATACGCAGTATTTT.

This clone was counted a few times. The chain couples TRBV6-5 to TRBJ1-1, with a weak D call TRBD1 (5 bases). Germline V gene lookup returns CDR1 MNHEY and CDR2 SVGAGI. The CDR3 is 13 residues long. Trimming took 7 bases from V and 5 from J, leaving 14 bases between them. DNA for the CDR3: TGTGCCAGCAATTGGGGGGGAGGGACTGAAGCTTTCTTT. It encodes CASNWGGGTEAFF.

The rearrangement links TRBV3-1 (or the pseudogene TRBV3-2) to TRBJ2-3, with D possibly matching TRBD2 (6 bases). CDR3 length: 14 residues. The germline V gene has CDR1 LGHDT and CDR2 YNNKEL (reference sequence). V was cut by 4 bases and J by 6 bases, with 14 bases left in between. The CDR3 nucleotides are TGTGCCAGCAGCCCGACCGGCGGGGTCGATACGCAGTATTTT. Amino acid sequence: CASSPTGGVDTQYF.

The sample holds one count of this clone. CDR3 amino acids: CASSATGTAGELFF. The CDR3 DNA reads as TGTGCCAGCAGCGCTACAGGGACCGCCGGGGAGCTGTTTTTT. The chain carries TRBV9 and TRBJ2-2, with a tentative D call TRBD1 (6 bases). Trimming left V 3 bases short and J 6 bases short, with 12 bases between. This CDR3 spans 14 amino acids. CDR1 SGDLS and CDR2 YYNGEE come from the germline V gene.

The rearrangement uses TRBV27 and TRBJ2-3; 8 positions agree with TRBD2. J gave up 4 bases and V 2 bases, and 2 bases lay outside the gene matches. This CDR3 contains 14 residues. Germline CDR1 is MNHEY and CDR2 is SMNVEV (reference sequence). Here the CDR3 DNA reads TGTGCCAGCAGTTTAACTAGCGGCGCAGATACGCAGTATTTT. Encoded protein: CASSLTSGADTQYF.

This clone was seen only a few times. The chain couples TRBV7-9 to TRBJ2-1, with D possibly TRBD1 on 6 matching bases. Germline V gives CDR1 SEHNR, CDR2 FQNEAQ (reference sequence). Trimming took 3 bases from V and 12 from J, leaving 15 bases between them. The CDR3 loop spans 13 amino acids. CDR3 sequence reads: CASSFAGDVGQFF. CDR3 nucleotide sequence: TGTGCCAGCAGCTTCGCAGGGGATGTTGGGCAGTTCTTC.